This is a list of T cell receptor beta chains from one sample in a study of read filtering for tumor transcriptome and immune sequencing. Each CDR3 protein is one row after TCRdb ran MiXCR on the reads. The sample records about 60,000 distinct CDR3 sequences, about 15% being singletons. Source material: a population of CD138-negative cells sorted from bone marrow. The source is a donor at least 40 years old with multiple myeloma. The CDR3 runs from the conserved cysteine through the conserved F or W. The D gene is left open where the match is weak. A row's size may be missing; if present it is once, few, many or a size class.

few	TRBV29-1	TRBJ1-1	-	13	TGCAGCGTTGAAGATGGACGGAACACTGAAGCTTTCTTT	CSVEDGRNTEAFF
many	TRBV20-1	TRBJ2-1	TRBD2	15	TGCAGTGCTCTACCTACTAGCGGGAGAGCAATTGAGCAGTTCTTC	CSALPTSGRAIEQFF
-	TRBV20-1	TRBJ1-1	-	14	TGCAGTGGGAACAGGGCAAGGAAAAACACTGAAGCTTTCTTT	CSGNRARKNTEAFF
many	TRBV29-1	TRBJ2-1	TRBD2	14	TGCAGCGTTGGGGGCGGGAGCCTCGACAATGAGCAGTTCTTC	CSVGGGSLDNEQFF
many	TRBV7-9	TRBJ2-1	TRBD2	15	TGTGCCAGCAGTACTAGCGGGGGCCTTCACAATGAGCAGTTCTTC	CASSTSGGLHNEQFF
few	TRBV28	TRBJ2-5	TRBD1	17	TGTGCCAGCAGTTTAGGCGGGTCAGGGGGAATAGTGGAGACCCAGTACTTC	CASSLGGSGGIVETQYF
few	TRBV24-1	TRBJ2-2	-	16	TGTGCCACCAGTGAAGGGAGAGTCATGAACACCGGGGAGCTGTTTTTT	CATSEGRVMNTGELFF
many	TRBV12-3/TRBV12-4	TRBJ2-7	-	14	TGTGCCAGCAGTTCGGGCTTCAGGGGCGACGAGCAGTACTTC	CASSSGFRGDEQYF
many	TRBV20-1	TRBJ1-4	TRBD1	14	TGCAGTGCTAGACCACAGGGGGCTAATGAAAAACTGTTTTTT	CSARPQGANEKLFF
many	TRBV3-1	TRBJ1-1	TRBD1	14	TGTGCCAGCAGCCAAGATCCGGGACAGCCTGAAGCTTTCTTT	CASSQDPGQPEAFF
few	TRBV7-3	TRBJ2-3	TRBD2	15	TGTGCCAGCAGCTCACCGGAACTAGCGGCAGATACGCAGTATTTT	CASSSPELAADTQYF
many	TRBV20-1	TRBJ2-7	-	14	TGCAGTGCTAGTGCGGCTCTCAAACTGGACGAGCAGTACTTC	CSASAALKLDEQYF
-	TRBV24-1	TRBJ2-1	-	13	TGTGCCACCAGTGTAGGGTACTACAATGGGCAGTTCTTC	CATSVGYYNGQFF
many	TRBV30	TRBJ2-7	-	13	TGTGCCTGGAGTGAGGGAGTCATCTACGAGCAGTACTTC	CAWSEGVIYEQYF
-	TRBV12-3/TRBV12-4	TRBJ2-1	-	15	TGTGTCAGCAGACAACGAGGTGGCTCCTACAATGAGCAGTTCTTC	CVSRQRGGSYNEQFF
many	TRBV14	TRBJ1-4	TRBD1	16	TGTGCCAGCAGCCATGCTCCGGGACAGCCCTTTGAAAAACTGTTTTTT	CASSHAPGQPFEKLFF
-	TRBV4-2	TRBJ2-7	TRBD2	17	TGTGCCAGCAGCCAGAGGAAGTGGACTAGCGGGTCCTACGAGCAGAACTTC	CASSQRKWTSGSYEQNF
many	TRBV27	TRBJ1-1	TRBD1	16	TGTGCCAGCAGTCCGCGACAGGGGCAGCTGAACACTGAAGCTTTCTTT	CASSPRQGQLNTEAFF
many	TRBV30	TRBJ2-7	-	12	TGTGCCTGGAGCGAGGGTGGCTACGAGCAGTACTTC	CAWSEGGYEQYF
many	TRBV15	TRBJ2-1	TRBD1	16	TGTGCCACCAGCAGAGATCCGGACAGGGAATACAATGAGCAGTTCTTC	CATSRDPDREYNEQFF
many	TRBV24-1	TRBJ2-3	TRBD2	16	TGTGCCACCAGTGATACCAGCGGGAAGAGCACAGATACGCAGTATTTT	CATSDTSGKSTDTQYF
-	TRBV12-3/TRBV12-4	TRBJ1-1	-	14	TGTGCCAGCAGTGGAAACGGGATAAACACTGAAGCTTTCTTT	CASSGNGINTEAFF
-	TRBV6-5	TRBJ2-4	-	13	TGTGCCAGCGTCTATGGGCCGAAGGACATTCAGTACTTC	CASVYGPKDIQYF